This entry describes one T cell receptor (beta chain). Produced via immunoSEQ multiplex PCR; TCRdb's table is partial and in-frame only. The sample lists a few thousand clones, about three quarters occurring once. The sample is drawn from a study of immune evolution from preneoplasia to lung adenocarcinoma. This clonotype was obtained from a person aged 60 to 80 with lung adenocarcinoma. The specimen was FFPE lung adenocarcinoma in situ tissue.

The CDR3 DNA sequence: TGTGCCAGCTCACCACTTGACCCTAGCACAGATACGCAGTATTTT. Its protein is CASSPLDPSTDTQYF. V is TRBV18 and J is TRBJ2-3; D is undetermined. Trimming pared 1 base from V and 0 bases from J, leaving 8 bases between. CDR1 and CDR2 from the germline V gene are KGHSH and LQKENI. The CDR3 runs 15 residues.